Each of the 23 T cell receptor beta chains below was sequenced from the same sample in a study of cytomegalovirus exposure and HLA in healthy donors. Vbeta (60) and Jbeta (13) primers were used in the PCR. Data came from immunoSEQ multiplex PCR; TCRdb stores just in-frame clones and leaves some out. The table includes 160,000 or so clones, approximately 88% detected once. Material for sequencing was PBMCs. These receptor sequences come from a woman aged 25 to 45 in good health and CMV-seronegative.

The chain links TRBV4-1 to TRBJ2-1, with TRBD2 identical over 11 bases. After removal of 6 bases from V and 0 bases from J, the junction contained 7 bases not matched to a gene. The CDR3 is 17 amino acids. Germline V CDR1 and CDR2: MGHRA, YSYEKL. The CDR3 here is CASRTGLAESSYNEQFF. In DNA, the CDR3 is TGCGCCAGCAGAACGGGACTAGCGGAAAGCTCCTACAATGAGCAGTTCTTC.

V is TRBV6-5 and J is TRBJ2-2, with TRBD2 identical over 9 bases. The junction had 1 base not matched to a gene; V was cut back by 2 bases and J by 0 bases. This CDR3 is built from 16 residues. Germline lookup yields CDR1 MNHEY and CDR2 SVGAGI. Here the CDR3 reads CASSYRTSANTGELFF. DNA of the CDR3: TGTGCCAGCAGTTACAGGACTAGCGCGAACACCGGGGAGCTGTTTTTT.

The V gene is TRBV7-9, the J gene TRBJ2-5; the match to TRBD2 covers 8 bases. Trimming removed 5 bases from V and 8 bases from J; junction bases left unmatched: 10. The CDR3 is made up of 14 amino acids. Germline V lookup: CDR1 SEHNR, CDR2 FQNEAQ (reference sequence). CDR3 sequence reads: CASSLTGTRYTQYF. The CDR3 DNA sequence: TGTGCCAGCAGCCTGACCGGGACTAGGTACACCCAGTACTTC. The complete variable domain, with remaining parts taken from reference TRBV7-9 and TRBJ2-5, reads DTGVSQNPRHKITKRGQNVTFRCDPISEHNRLYWYRQTLGQGPEFLTYFQNEAQLEKSRLLSDRFSAERPKGSFSTLEIQRTEQGDSAMYLCASSLTGTRYTQYFGPGTRLLVL.

This chain uses TRBV29-1 with TRBJ2-1, with TRBD2 matching over 8 bases. The CDR3 is 14 residues long. The germline CDR1 and CDR2 sequences are SQVTM and ANQGSEA. The V segment lost 5 bases and the J segment 8 bases; nucleotides outside the gene matches: 11. The CDR3 loop is CSVLGGTSFDEQFF. CDR3 bases: TGCAGCGTTCTGGGCGGGACTAGTTTCGATGAGCAGTTCTTC.

The genes are TRBV2 and TRBJ1-1, with D uncertain. CDR3 length: 14 residues. Trimming stripped 8 bases from V and 0 bases from J, with 13 bases between. Germline CDR1 and CDR2: SNHLY and FYNNEI. The CDR3 coding sequence is TGTGCCAGCTGGTCTCGCCACATGAACACTGAAGCTTTCTTT. Translating it yields CASWSRHMNTEAFF.

The rearrangement uses TRBV7-9 and TRBJ2-3; 9 positions agree with TRBD2. Germline V gene sequence: CDR1 SEHNR, CDR2 FQNEAQ (reference sequence). V lost 5 bases, J lost 3 bases, and 9 bases stayed unmatched. This CDR3 is built from 16 residues. The CDR3 bases are TGTGCCAGCAGCCCCGGGGTAGCGGGGGCAACAGATACGCAGTATTTT. Translating it yields CASSPGVAGATDTQYF.

This rearrangement joins TRBV5-1 to TRBJ2-2; TRBD2 aligns across 7 bases. The germline CDR1 and CDR2 sequences are SGHRS and YFSETQ. This CDR3 contains 14 residues. The V and J ends lost 1 base and 6 bases, in that order; junction bases with no gene match: 3. CDR3 loop: CASSLTAGAGELFF. Written as DNA, the CDR3 is TGCGCCAGCAGCTTGACCGCGGGGGCCGGGGAGCTGTTTTTT.

This sequence joins TRBV7-2 and TRBJ2-5; no clear D. The CDR3 contains 15 residues. V was cut by 2 bases and J by 0 bases, with 10 bases left in between. CDR1 SGHTA and CDR2 FQGNSA come from the germline V gene. The CDR3 sequence: CASSLQRGYQETQYF. The CDR3 DNA follows: TGTGCCAGCAGCTTACAGCGTGGCTACCAAGAGACCCAGTACTTC.

The chain combines TRBV7-9 with TRBJ1-4, with a possible D match to TRBD1 (5 bases). Trimming took 5 bases from V and 5 from J, leaving 15 bases between them. Looked up from germline, CDR1 is SEHNR and CDR2 is FQNEAQ (reference sequence). The CDR3 runs 15 residues. The chain's CDR3 is CASSPRGRINEKLFF. CDR3 sequence (DNA): TGTGCCAGCAGCCCCCGGGGGAGAATAAATGAAAAACTGTTTTTT.

This clone showed up just a few times. The V and J genes are TRBV5-1 and TRBJ1-1; D might be TRBD1 (5 bases). The CDR3 consists of 11 residues. Germline V lookup: CDR1 SGHRS, CDR2 YFSETQ. V was trimmed by 0 bases and J by 10 bases, leaving 7 bases between them. CDR3 region: CASSLAGLAFF. In DNA, the CDR3 is TGCGCCAGCAGCTTGGCAGGGCTAGCTTTCTTT. Looking up the rest from reference TRBV5-1 and TRBJ1-1 gives the full variable domain: KAGVTQTPRYLIKTRGQQVTLSCSPISGHRSVSWYQQTPGQGLQFLFEYFSETQRNKGNFPGRFSGRQFSNSRSEMNVSTLELGDSALYLCASSLAGLAFFGQGTRLTVV.

Note on this clone: This CDR3 is also generated by other DNA sequences in the sample. The chain combines TRBV9 with TRBJ2-7; D perhaps matches TRBD2 (6 bases). CDR1 and CDR2 (germline): SGDLS, YYNGEE. CDR3 length: 14 residues. V shed 0 bases and J shed 2 bases, with 9 bases lying between them. CDR3 coding DNA: TGTGCCAGCAGCGTAGGGGGCGGGACCTACGAGCAGTACTTC. Its protein product is CASSVGGGTYEQYF.

The chain carries TRBV5-1 and TRBJ1-2, with 7 bases lining up with TRBD1. The CDR3 length is 14 residues. Looked up from germline, CDR1 is SGHRS and CDR2 is YFSETQ. The V gene end was trimmed by 0 bases and the J gene end by 7 bases; junction bases not matched to a gene: 6. DNA for the CDR3: TGCGCCAGCAGCTTGGATTTACACAGGGGTGGCTACACCTTC. Protein product: CASSLDLHRGGYTF.

The sample holds one count of this clone. The chain couples TRBV5-1 to TRBJ1-4; 8 bases align to TRBD1. V lost 0 bases, J lost 8 bases, and 6 bases stayed unmatched. Germline assignment: CDR1 SGHRS and CDR2 YFSETQ. The CDR3 is 15 amino acids. CDR3 protein: CASSLGDRGPEKLFF. The CDR3 DNA sequence: TGCGCCAGCAGCTTGGGCGACAGGGGTCCGGAAAAACTGTTTTTT.

The genes are TRBV5-1 and TRBJ2-3; TRBD1 is a possible D gene (5 bases). This CDR3 has 15 amino acids. Trimming removed 4 bases from V and 0 bases from J, with 12 bases in between. CDR1 is SGHRS and CDR2 is YFSETQ in the germline V gene. This CDR3 reads CASSHSDSSTDTQYF. Here the CDR3 DNA reads TGCGCCAGCAGCCACTCAGACAGTAGCACAGATACGCAGTATTTT.

A single count supports this clone. The rearrangement links TRBV19 to TRBJ2-7; 8 bases are a match to TRBD1. The CDR3 totals 15 residues. Germline-derived CDR1 and CDR2 are LNHDA and SQIVND (reference sequence). J lost 6 bases, V lost 5 bases, and 12 bases had no gene match. CDR3 amino acids: CASSPGQGWGGEQYF. In nucleotides, the CDR3 is TGTGCCAGTAGTCCCGGACAGGGATGGGGCGGCGAGCAGTACTTC.

V usage is TRBV27 and J usage is TRBJ1-2; 8 bases are shared with TRBD1. J gave up 4 bases and V 2 bases, and 3 bases lay outside the gene matches. This CDR3 has 14 residues. Germline V CDR1 and CDR2: MNHEY, SMNVEV (reference sequence). The CDR3 spells CASSLRTGLYGYTF. As DNA, the CDR3 is TGTGCCAGCAGTTTACGGACAGGGCTCTATGGCTACACCTTC.

This sequence joins TRBV6-5 and TRBJ2-5; no reliable D call. This CDR3 contains 14 residues. V was pared by 7 bases and J by 2 bases, with 14 bases between. Germline lookup yields CDR1 MNHEY and CDR2 SVGAGI. In DNA form, the CDR3 reads TGTGCCAGCAAGGCGGAACCCAAACAAGAGACCCAGTACTTC. Encoded protein: CASKAEPKQETQYF.

Only one count was recorded for this clone. This rearrangement joins TRBV29-1 to TRBJ2-4, with D perhaps matching TRBD1 (6 bases). This CDR3 comprises 15 residues. V was cut by 5 bases and J by 0 bases, with 14 bases left in between. Germline V gene lookup returns CDR1 SQVTM and CDR2 ANQGSEA. DNA for the CDR3: TGCAGCGTTTTCACAGGGACCCTAGCCAAAAACATTCAGTACTTC. Protein sequence: CSVFTGTLAKNIQYF. Filled out from reference TRBV29-1 and TRBJ2-4, the complete variable domain reads SAVISQKPSRDICQRGTSLTIQCQVDSQVTMMFWYRQQPGQSLTLIATANQGSEATYESGFVIDKFPISRPNLTFSTLTVSNMSPEDSSIYLCSVFTGTLAKNIQYFGAGTRLSVL.

The chain couples TRBV7-9 to TRBJ1-2, with TRBD1 matching 8 bases. CDR3 length equals 13 residues. The V and J ends lost 4 bases and 8 bases, in that order; junction bases with no gene match: 6. Germline V gene lookup returns CDR1 SEHNR and CDR2 FQNEAQ (reference sequence). CDR3 residues: CASSSQGVDGYTF. The CDR3 region has the DNA TGTGCCAGCAGCTCACAGGGGGTCGACGGCTACACCTTC.

J is TRBJ2-7 and V is TRBV27, with 11 bases that match TRBD2. The CDR3 runs to 15 residues. Germline CDR1 MNHEY, CDR2 SMNVEV (reference sequence). V shed 6 bases and J 2 bases; nucleotides not matched to a gene: 6. This chain's CDR3 is CASRLGLAGAYEQYF. Here the CDR3 DNA reads TGTGCCAGCAGGCTCGGACTAGCGGGCGCCTACGAGCAGTACTTC.

By sample share, this clone is medium-sized. The rearrangement joins TRBV6-1 to TRBJ2-1; 7 positions agree with TRBD2. V lost 8 bases and J lost 7; bases outside the gene matches: 11. CDR3 length: 14 residues. Germline CDR1 is MNHNS and CDR2 is SASEGT. The CDR3 DNA reads as TGTGCCAGCCTCGCCAAGGGAGGGAGAAATGAGCAGTTCTTC. This codes for CASLAKGGRNEQFF.

The rearrangement joins TRBV18 to TRBJ2-7; D gene uncertain. This CDR3 is built from 14 residues. The germline CDR1 and CDR2 sequences are KGHSH and LQKENI. V dropped 2 bases and J dropped 0 bases, with 8 bases sitting between them. CDR3 loop: CASSPKTNSYEQYF. In nucleotides, the CDR3 is TGTGCCAGCTCACCAAAAACTAACTCCTACGAGCAGTACTTC.

V usage is TRBV7-8 and J usage is TRBJ1-2; tentative D call: TRBD1 (5 bases). The V end lost 0 bases, the J end lost 3 bases, and 8 bases lay between the germline ends. CDR3 length equals 14 residues. The V gene's germline CDR1 is SGHVS and CDR2 FQNEAQ. The CDR3 nucleotides are TGTGCCAGCAGCTTAGCGTCGGGGGACTATGGCTACACCTTC. Its protein product is CASSLASGDYGYTF.